The clone carrying this T cell receptor (beta chain) was detected many times. These data belong to a study of T-cell reconstitution after alpha-beta-depleted transplantation in children. Unique molecular identifiers were built into the TCRbeta library. TCRdb processed the PCR reads anew with MiXCR; each CDR3 protein has one entry. Among around 600,000 distinct CDR3 sequences listed, around 16% were seen once. The V gene lost 5 bases and the J gene lost 3 bases, with 17 bases spanning the gap. The V gene's germline CDR1 is LNHNV and CDR2 YYDKDF (reference sequence). The CDR3 totals 16 residues. This receptor was taken from a human donor who donated a stem cell graft to a child with acute myeloid leukemia. Sample: PBMCs from the stem cell graft donor, taken from the stem cell graft. This rearrangement joins TRBV15 to TRBJ2-1; the D call may be TRBD1 or TRBD2 (5 bases each). CDR3 sequence reads: CATSLSPGQNYNEQFF. For the CDR3, the DNA is TGTGCCACCAGCCTTTCGCCGGGGCAGAACTACAATGAGCAGTTCTTC.